This T cell receptor (beta chain) was captured in a study (dated by TCRdb to the mid-2010s). Regarding the study in general: The study examined whether tumor-infiltrating Tregs in breast cancer are drawn from blood Tregs or arise in situ by conversion from other CD4+ T cell subsets.

This clonotype was seen repeatedly, ten times or more. It has no known antigen specificity. No per-base quality is available; no much larger clone lies one base away. Naive CD4+ T cells were purified with the Miltenyi Naive CD4+ T Cell Isolation kit, with Tregs depleted using CD25 microbeads. Tregs, naive and memory CD4+ T cells from tumor, blood and ipsilateral draining lymph nodes of about five breast cancer patients underwent full-length TCR alpha and beta sequencing. Tumor tissue and lymph nodes obtained by ipsilateral axillary dissection were perfused with PBS, cut into small pieces and digested using collagenase I and hyaluronidase. A purity exceeding 90% was confirmed by FACS for the sorted cell populations. The CDR3 sequence holds 14 residues, the cysteine and phenylalanine included. Only CDR3 DNA is held: 42 bases, read in frame from base 1. The germline V gene (reference sequence) supplies CDR1 MNHNY and CDR2 SVGAGI. V lost 7 bases and J lost 0 bases; the stretch between them is 10 bases long.

General conclusions and limits of the study: Tumor-infiltrating Treg TCR alpha and beta sequences overlapped most with tumor naive CD4+ T cells, then with blood naive CD4+ T cells. The validation in the larger cohort was limited to a single TCR beta V-J rearrangement instead of whole repertoires. Tumor memory CD4+ T cell TCR gene usage clustered with blood and lymph node memory CD4+ cells and lymph node naive CD4+ cells.

Full-length TCR variable regions were amplified by 5' RACE PCR with constant-region reverse primers, and semi-nested PCR with Nested Universal Primer A was subsequently performed. Using the ReliaPrep RNA Cell Miniprep System, total RNA was extracted, and the SMARTer RACE 5'/3' Kit was then used to reverse transcribe the RNA into 5'RACE-ready cDNA. Multiplex adaptors were used to barcode the full-length TCR alpha and beta libraries, which were then sequenced on an Illumina MiSeq. As for the authors' bioinformatics: Sequencing data were pooled across the five patients for each of nine subset-tissue groups and compared by unsupervised clustering of TCR gene usage. The Morisita-Horn index was used to calculate repertoire similarity, with shared sequences weighted by how much each contributed to each repertoire. TCRdb passed the public sequencing reads through fastp at Q25 and MiXCR, retaining productive beta sequences. Under each unique CDR3 protein, matching rows form one entry showing the most common genes and DNA. TCRdb's processing, not the authors' own work, is the source of the V and J calls. The sample profile shows 20,000 to 25,000 distinct CDR3 sequences; less than 40% of them were found once. 2.2% of the sample rests with the top ten.

The sequence joins TRBV6-6 to TRBJ1-5; the D gene identity is not certain. The sequenced sample consisted of tumor-infiltrating naive CD4+ T cells sorted from the breast tumor. Sample cell subset or site, as interpreted from the label and publication: naive CD4+ T cells, CD4+CD45RA+CD25-. This TCR came from a female donor with breast cancer. The CDR3 amino acid sequence is: CASTQLNSNQPQHF. The DNA sequence reads TGTGCCAGCACCCAGCTGAATAGCAATCAGCCCCAGCATTTT.